The 9 T cell receptor beta chains given below trace back to one sample, sequenced in a study of T-cell memory formation after mild COVID-19 (dated by TCRdb to about 2021). The library was produced with 5' RACE. The reads were generated on an Illumina NovaSeq 6000. TCRdb applied fastp at Q25 and MiXCR to the public reads, then kept only in-frame beta chains. Rows matching on CDR3 protein sequence are summarized as one entry with the most common DNA and genes. Here the sample has 300,000 to 400,000 distinct CDR3 sequences; roughly 15% occur a single time. Approximately 20% of the sample comes from the top ten. The sequencing sample was made of PBMCs or a T cell subset sorted from them (not recorded which). Receptors were obtained from a man between 18 and 29 years old who had mild COVID-19 (a few samples of this study predate the infection). The sample titles of this study are shuffled in the database, so cell type and time point are left out; the donor was told from shared clones.

The V gene is TRBV4-3, the J gene TRBJ2-3; tentative D call: TRBD1 (5 bases). Germline lookup yields CDR1 LGHNA and CDR2 YSLEER. The CDR3 totals 15 residues. V dropped 3 bases and J dropped 2 bases, with 12 bases sitting between them. In nucleotides, the CDR3 is TGCGCCAGCAGCCAGTCAGGGTTTCACACAGATACGCAGTATTTT. Translated, it gives CASSQSGFHTDTQYF.

This clonotype was counted at least ten times. This chain joins TRBV12-3 or TRBV12-4 and TRBJ2-7, with D tentatively TRBD1 (8 bases). V lost 4 bases to trimming and J lost 0 bases, with 13 bases between them. This CDR3 comprises 15 residues. The CDR3 sequence: CASSSGGGSSYEQYF. The DNA of the CDR3 is TGTGCCAGCAGTTCAGGGGGCGGGAGCTCCTACGAGCAGTACTTC.

This clonotype showed up many times. J is TRBJ2-1 and V is TRBV7-9, with a tentative D call TRBD1 (6 bases). V was shortened by 5 bases and J by 10 bases, with 18 bases between the two germline ends. Germline lookup yields CDR1 SEHNR and CDR2 FQNEAQ (reference sequence). This CDR3 has 14 residues. CDR3 residues: CASSPSKGVGEQFF. The CDR3 DNA reads TGTGCCAGCAGCCCAAGCAAGGGGGTTGGCGAGCAGTTCTTC.

This clonotype was observed a few times. The genes are TRBV19 and TRBJ2-4, with 7 bases lining up with TRBD1. The CDR3 runs to 14 residues. Looked up from germline, CDR1 is LNHDA and CDR2 is SQIVND (reference sequence). Trimming removed 6 bases from V and 2 bases from J; junction bases left unmatched: 4. CDR3 sequence: CASRRRGTKNIQYF. CDR3 DNA sequence: TGTGCCAGTAGGCGCAGGGGGACCAAAAACATTCAGTACTTC.

The V and J genes are TRBV20-1 and TRBJ1-5; D is possibly TRBD1 (6 bases). Trimming shortened V by 6 bases and J by 0 bases, and 18 bases separated the two germline ends. There are 16 residues in the CDR3. Germline-derived CDR1 and CDR2 are DFQATT and SNEGSKA (reference sequence). For the CDR3, the DNA is TGCAGTGCCAAGTACGGACAGATTTATAGCAATCAGCCCCAGCATTTT. This translates into CSAKYGQIYSNQPQHF.

This chain connects TRBV27 to TRBJ2-5; D possibly uses TRBD1 or TRBD2 (5 bases each). In germline, CDR1 is MNHEY, CDR2 SMNVEV (reference sequence). The V gene lost 3 bases and the J gene lost 3 bases, with 17 bases spanning the gap. The CDR3 length is 16 residues. The CDR3 nucleotides are TGTGCCAGCAGTTTGGTCGCCTCCTTGGGGGAAGAGACCCAGTACTTC. It codes for CASSLVASLGEETQYF.

This clonotype was picked up many times. The chain links TRBV7-2 to TRBJ2-7; 10 bases align to TRBD1. Germline V gene data show CDR1 as SGHTA and CDR2 as FQGNSA. V was clipped by 5 bases and J by 4 bases; unmatched bases: 8. CDR3 length: 15 amino acids. The CDR3 DNA reads TGTGCCAGCAGCCCAGGGACAGGGGTTTGGTACGAGCAGTACTTC. It yields the protein CASSPGTGVWYEQYF.

In this sample, this clonotype turned up once. The chain carries TRBV6-5 and TRBJ2-1; no firm D call. Germline CDR1 MNHEY, CDR2 SVGAGI. Deletions cut 7 bases from V and 7 bases from J, with 14 bases between. CDR3 length: 13 residues. The DNA for the CDR3 is TGTGCCAGCAAAGGGATAGGTAGGAATGAGCAGTTCTTC. Amino acids: CASKGIGRNEQFF.

The chain uses TRBV6-1 and TRBJ1-2; D is perhaps TRBD1 (5 bases). V shed 0 bases and J shed 2 bases, with 13 bases lying between them. Germline values: CDR1 MNHNS, CDR2 SASEGT. CDR3 length: 16 residues. The CDR3, as DNA: TGTGCCAGCAGTGAAGCGACCAGGGTTGTGAACTATGGCTACACCTTC. Amino acid sequence: CASSEATRVVNYGYTF.